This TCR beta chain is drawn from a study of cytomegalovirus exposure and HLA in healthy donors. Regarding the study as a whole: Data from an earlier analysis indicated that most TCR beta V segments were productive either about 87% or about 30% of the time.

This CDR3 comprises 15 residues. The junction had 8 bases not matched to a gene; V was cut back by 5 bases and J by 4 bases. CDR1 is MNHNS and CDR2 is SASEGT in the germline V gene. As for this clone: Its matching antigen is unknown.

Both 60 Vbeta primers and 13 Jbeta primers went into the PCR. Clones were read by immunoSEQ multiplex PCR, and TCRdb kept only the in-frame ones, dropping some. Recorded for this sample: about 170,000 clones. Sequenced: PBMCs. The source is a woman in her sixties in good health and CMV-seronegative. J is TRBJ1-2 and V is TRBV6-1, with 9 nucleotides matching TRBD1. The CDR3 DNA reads TGTGCCAGCAGTTTTAACAGGGGGCAGGGCTATGGCTACACCTTC. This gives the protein CASSFNRGQGYGYTF.